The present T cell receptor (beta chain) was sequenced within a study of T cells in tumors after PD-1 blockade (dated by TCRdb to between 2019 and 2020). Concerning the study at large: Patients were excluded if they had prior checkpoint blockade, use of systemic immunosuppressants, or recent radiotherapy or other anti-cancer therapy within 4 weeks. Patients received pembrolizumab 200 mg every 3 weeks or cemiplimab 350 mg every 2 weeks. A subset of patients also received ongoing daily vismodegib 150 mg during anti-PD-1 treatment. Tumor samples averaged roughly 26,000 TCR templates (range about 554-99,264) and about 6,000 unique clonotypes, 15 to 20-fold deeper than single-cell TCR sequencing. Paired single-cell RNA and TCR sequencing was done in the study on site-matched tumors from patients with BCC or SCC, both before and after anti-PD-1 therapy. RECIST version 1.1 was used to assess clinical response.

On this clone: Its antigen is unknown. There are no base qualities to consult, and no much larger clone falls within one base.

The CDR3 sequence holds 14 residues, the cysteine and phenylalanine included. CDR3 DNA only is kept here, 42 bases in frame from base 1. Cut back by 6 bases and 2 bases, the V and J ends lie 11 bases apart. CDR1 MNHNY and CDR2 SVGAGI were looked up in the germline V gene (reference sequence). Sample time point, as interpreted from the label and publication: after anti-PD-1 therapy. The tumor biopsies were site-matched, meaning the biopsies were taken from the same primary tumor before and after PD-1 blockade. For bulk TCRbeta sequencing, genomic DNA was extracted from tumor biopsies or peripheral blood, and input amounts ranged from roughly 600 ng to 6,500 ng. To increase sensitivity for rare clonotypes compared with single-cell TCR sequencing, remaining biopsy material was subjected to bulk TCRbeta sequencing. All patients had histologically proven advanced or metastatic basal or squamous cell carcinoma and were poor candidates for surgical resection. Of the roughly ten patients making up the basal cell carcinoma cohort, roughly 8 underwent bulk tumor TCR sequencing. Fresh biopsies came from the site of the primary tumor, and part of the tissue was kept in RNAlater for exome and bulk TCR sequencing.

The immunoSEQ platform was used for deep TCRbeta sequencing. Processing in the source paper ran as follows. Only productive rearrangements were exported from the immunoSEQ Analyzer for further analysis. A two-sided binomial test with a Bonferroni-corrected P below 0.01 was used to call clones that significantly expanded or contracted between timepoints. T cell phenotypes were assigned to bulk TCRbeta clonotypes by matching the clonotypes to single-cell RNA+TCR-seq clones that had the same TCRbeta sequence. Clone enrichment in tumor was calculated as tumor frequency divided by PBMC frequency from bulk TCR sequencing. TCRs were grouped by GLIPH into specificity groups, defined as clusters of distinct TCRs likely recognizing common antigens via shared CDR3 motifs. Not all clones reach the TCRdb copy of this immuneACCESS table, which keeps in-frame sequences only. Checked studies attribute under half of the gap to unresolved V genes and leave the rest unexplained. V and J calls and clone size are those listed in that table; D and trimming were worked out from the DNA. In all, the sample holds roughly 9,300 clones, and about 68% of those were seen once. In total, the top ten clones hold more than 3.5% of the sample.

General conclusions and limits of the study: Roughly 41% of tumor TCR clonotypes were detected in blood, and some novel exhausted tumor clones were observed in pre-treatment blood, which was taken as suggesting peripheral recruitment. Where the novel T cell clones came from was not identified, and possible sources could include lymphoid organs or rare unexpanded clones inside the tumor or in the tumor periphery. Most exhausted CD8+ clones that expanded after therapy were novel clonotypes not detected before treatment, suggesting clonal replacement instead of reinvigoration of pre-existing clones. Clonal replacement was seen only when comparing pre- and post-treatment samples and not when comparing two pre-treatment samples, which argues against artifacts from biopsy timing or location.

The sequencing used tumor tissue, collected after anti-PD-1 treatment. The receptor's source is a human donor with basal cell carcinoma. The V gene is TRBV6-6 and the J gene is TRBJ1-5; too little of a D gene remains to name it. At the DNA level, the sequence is TGTGCCAGCAGCCACCCGGCGGGCAATCAGCCCCAGCATTTT. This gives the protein CASSHPAGNQPQHF.